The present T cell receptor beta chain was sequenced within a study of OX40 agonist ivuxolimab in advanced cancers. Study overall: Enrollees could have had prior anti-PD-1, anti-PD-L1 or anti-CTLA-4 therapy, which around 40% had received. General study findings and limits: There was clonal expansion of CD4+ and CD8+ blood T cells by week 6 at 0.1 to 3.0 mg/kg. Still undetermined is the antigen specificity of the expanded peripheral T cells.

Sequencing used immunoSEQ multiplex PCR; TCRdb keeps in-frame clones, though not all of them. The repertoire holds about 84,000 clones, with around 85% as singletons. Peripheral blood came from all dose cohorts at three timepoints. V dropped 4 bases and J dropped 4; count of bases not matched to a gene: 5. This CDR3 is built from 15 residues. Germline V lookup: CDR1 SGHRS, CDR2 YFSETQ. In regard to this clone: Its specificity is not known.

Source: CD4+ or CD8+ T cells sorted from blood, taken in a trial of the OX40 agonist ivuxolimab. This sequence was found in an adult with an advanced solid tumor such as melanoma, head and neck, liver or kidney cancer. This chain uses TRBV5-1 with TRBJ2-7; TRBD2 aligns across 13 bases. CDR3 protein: CASSPTSGGGYEQYV. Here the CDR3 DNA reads TGCGCCAGCAGCCCTACTAGCGGGGGGGGTTACGAGCAGTACGTC.